The T cell receptor (beta chain) under discussion was sequenced for a study of blood T cell repertoires in COVID-19 (dated by TCRdb to between 2020 and 2021). For the wider study: Samples from collaborators originated in the United States, Italy and Spain and spanned both the acute and convalescent phases of COVID-19. The prospective study material was composed of cDNA or gDNA derived from T cells, B-cell-depleted T cells, or PBMCs. Deeply sampled blood TCRbeta repertoires from subjects exposed to, actively infected with, or recovered from COVID-19 were included in the dataset. A freely available public database, intended as a resource for researchers studying the immune response to SARS-CoV-2, is where the repertoires were released. The samples were drawn from the first 160 participants of the ongoing ImmuneRACE study and from 950 to 1,500 subjects provided by 6 global collaborators. The sample metadata nearly always contained a de-identified subject ID, COVID-19 status, age in years and sex. Where available, HLA class I and class II types were obtained from metadata supplied by the sample provider rather than from assay-based typing. General findings and caveats noted by the study authors: The quantity of clinical and demographic metadata differed by source and by participant and was supplied without curation.

Collaborating institutions collected whole blood in K2EDTA tubes following their own protocols. Collaborator samples were shipped for TCRbeta analysis as frozen whole blood, isolated PBMCs, or DNA extracted from either sample type. For this clone: The antigen it recognizes is unknown. Per-nucleotide qualities are absent, and no much larger clonotype sits a single base away.

TCRbeta CDR3 regions were amplified from genomic DNA by means of the immunoSEQ Assay, a bias-controlled multiplex PCR. Turning to the authors' computational methods: The number of nucleated cells in each sample was estimated by amplification of reference gene primers within the assay. To quantify the absolute abundance of each unique TCRbeta CDR3 rearrangement, sequence reads were collapsed and filtered. For each sample, productive Simpson clonality was calculated as the square root of Simpson's diversity index across productive rearrangements. TCRdb re-hosts the immuneACCESS table, in-frame sequences only. Its copies lack some clones; in the studies checked, an unresolved V gene accounts for under half of them, and the cause for the rest is not known. The D gene and trimming were derived from the DNA, and the V and J assignments and clone size from that table. The sample yields 380,000 or so clones; 89% were counted once. Together, the top ten hold about 1.2% of the sample.

The sequenced material came from peripheral blood. This clonotype originated in a man aged 40-49 years with acute or convalescent COVID-19.

Read as DNA, the sequence is TGTGCCAGCAGTTCCACGACAGGGGGGGGAGAACAGCCCCAGCATTTT. This codes for CASSSTTGGGEQPQHF. The chain employs TRBV7-9 and TRBJ1-5; TRBD1 matches 9 bases in the middle. The CDR3 runs 16 amino acids, cysteine and phenylalanine included. Only CDR3 DNA remains: 48 bases, in frame from the first base. As encoded in the germline V gene (reference sequence), CDR1 is SEHNR while CDR2 is FQNEAQ. V is pruned by 6 bases and J by 7 bases, leaving 13 bases of the junction without a gene match. The variable domain in full, with residues beyond the CDR3 obtained from the reference TRBV7-9 and TRBJ1-5 genes, is DTGVSQNPRHKITKRGQNVTFRCDPISEHNRLYWYRQTLGQGPEFLTYFQNEAQLEKSRLLSDRFSAERPKGSFSTLEIQRTEQGDSAMYLCASSSTTGGGEQPQHFGDGTRLSIL.